What follows are 27 T cell receptor beta chains derived from one specimen sequenced in a study of T-cell reconstitution after alpha-beta-depleted transplantation in children. The authors prepared the TCRbeta library with unique molecular identifiers. Each CDR3 protein gets one entry after TCRdb re-called the PCR reads with MiXCR. The table lists roughly 350,000 distinct CDR3 sequences, 9% to 12% of them singletons. Sequences were derived from PBMCs from the stem cell graft donor, sampled from the stem cell graft. The receptor set was obtained from a human donor who donated a stem cell graft to a child with acute lymphoblastic leukemia.

A few counts support this clonotype. The chain links TRBV28 to TRBJ2-1, with D possibly being TRBD1 (5 bases). V gave up 7 bases and J gave up 12 bases, with 13 bases separating them. The CDR3 consists of 11 residues. From germline, CDR1 is MDHEN and CDR2 SYDVKM. The CDR3 DNA follows: TGTGCCAGCACCTTCATAGGGGTGCAGTTCTTC. This gives the protein CASTFIGVQFF. The variable domain in full, with the rest retrieved from reference TRBV28 and TRBJ2-1, is DVKVTQSSRYLVKRTGEKVFLECVQDMDHENMFWYRQDPGLGLRLIYFSYDVKMKEKGDIPEGYSVSREKKERFSLILESASTNQTSMYLCASTFIGVQFFGPGTRLTVL.

This clonotype was observed a handful of times. The genes are TRBV11-2 and TRBJ1-4, with D perhaps TRBD1 (6 bases). Germline CDR1 is SGHAT and CDR2 is FQNNGV. Trimming cost V 0 bases and J 8 bases, with 13 bases left between them. The length of the CDR3 is 15 residues. CDR3 sequence reads: CASSLDSAGVEKLFF. The CDR3 DNA reads as TGTGCCAGCAGCTTAGATTCCGCAGGGGTGGAAAAACTGTTTTTT.

The chain couples TRBV11-2 to TRBJ2-5; 7 positions agree with TRBD1. V lost 6 bases, J lost 2 bases, and 9 bases stayed unmatched. The CDR3 is 15 amino acids. The germline V gene encodes CDR1 SGHAT and CDR2 FQNNGV. The CDR3 coding sequence is TGTGCCAGCAGATCCCAAGGGGGACAGCAAGAGACCCAGTACTTC. It specifies CASRSQGGQQETQYF.

As DNA, the CDR3 is TGTGCCAGCAGCACGTTAGAGGTTGGCGGGGAGCTGTTTTTT. The encoded protein is CASSTLEVGGELFF. This chain joins TRBV7-9 and TRBJ2-2; D is uncertain. Trimming cost V 5 bases and J 7 bases, with 14 bases left between them. CDR3 length equals 14 residues. Germline assignment: CDR1 SEHNR and CDR2 FQNEAQ (reference sequence).

In this sample, this clonotype turned up many times. The rearrangement links TRBV5-1 to TRBJ1-1, with D maybe TRBD1 (6 bases). The CDR3 has 16 amino acids. V shed 0 bases and J shed 0 bases, with 12 bases lying between them. The germline gives CDR1 SGHRS, CDR2 YFSETQ. The CDR3 loop reads CASSLDRAYMNTEAFF. In nucleotides, the CDR3 is TGCGCCAGCAGCTTGGACAGGGCCTATATGAACACTGAAGCTTTCTTT.

In its sample, this clonotype was seen a few times. In DNA, the CDR3 is TGCGCCAGCAGCTTGGGAACATATGGGGCCAACGTCCTGACTTTC. Amino acid sequence: CASSLGTYGANVLTF. This rearrangement joins TRBV5-1 to TRBJ2-6, with D uncertain. Trimming shortened V by 0 bases and J by 3 bases, and 7 bases separated the two germline ends. The CDR3 totals 15 residues. Germline V CDR1 and CDR2: SGHRS, YFSETQ.

The genes are TRBV5-1 and TRBJ2-2; 7 bases map to TRBD1. V gave up 7 bases and J gave up 1 base; unmatched junction bases: 10. This CDR3 region has 16 residues. CDR1 is SGHRS, CDR2 YFSETQ, per germline. The CDR3 region has the DNA TGCGCCAGCGAAAAGTTCGGACAGGAGAACACCGGGGAGCTGTTTTTT. It specifies CASEKFGQENTGELFF.

The J gene is TRBJ2-2, the V gene TRBV6-1, with a weak D call TRBD1 (6 bases). The CDR3 spans 17 residues. The ends were cut back, 6 bases at V and 5 bases at J, with 22 bases in the middle. Germline CDR1 is MNHNS and CDR2 is SASEGT. The CDR3 nucleotides are TGTGCCAGCAGCACACTTCAGACAGGCTTCAGTACCGGGGAGCTGTTTTTT. Translating gives CASSTLQTGFSTGELFF.

The gene calls are TRBV15 and TRBJ2-7, with 10 positions matching TRBD2. Germline CDR1 is LNHNV and CDR2 is YYDKDF (reference sequence). This CDR3 has 16 amino acids. Trimming removed 0 bases from V and 5 bases from J; junction bases left unmatched: 7. The CDR3 DNA follows: TGTGCCACCAGCAGAGATCGCGGACTAGCGGTGGACGAGCAGTACTTC. Translation gives CATSRDRGLAVDEQYF. The full variable domain, in which reference TRBV15 and TRBJ2-7 provide the parts outside the CDR3, is DAMVIQNPRYQVTQFGKPVTLSCSQTLNHNVMYWYQQKSSQAPKLLFHYYDKDFNNEADTPDNFQSRRPNTSFCFLDIRSPGLGDTAMYLCATSRDRGLAVDEQYFGPGTRLTVT.

This clonotype came up a few times. The gene calls are TRBV5-1 and TRBJ2-2; 10 bases line up with TRBD1. Trimming took 4 bases from V and 5 from J; bases not matched to a gene: 5. The CDR3 covers 15 residues. Germline CDR1 is SGHRS and CDR2 is YFSETQ. The CDR3 region is CASSGGQGVTGELFF. The DNA for the CDR3 is TGCGCCAGCAGCGGTGGACAGGGGGTGACCGGGGAGCTGTTTTTT.

This clonotype was detected ten times or more. The chain joins TRBV7-9 to TRBJ2-7; the D gene is possibly TRBD1 (6 bases). The germline CDR1 and CDR2 sequences are SEHNR and FQNEAQ (reference sequence). V lost 5 bases, J lost 6 bases, and 14 bases lay in between. CDR3 size: 13 residues. CDR3 sequence reads: CASSRRDMGEQYF. CDR3 nucleotide sequence: TGTGCCAGCAGCCGACGGGACATGGGCGAGCAGTACTTC.

The V call is TRBV7-2, the J call TRBJ2-3; D remains unclear. The CDR3 runs to 14 residues. Per germline, CDR1 SGHTA and CDR2 FQGNSA. Trimming took 1 base from V and 2 from J, leaving 7 bases between them. The DNA of the CDR3 is TGTGCCAGCAGCTTAGGGCTAATCACAGATACGCAGTATTTT. This translates into CASSLGLITDTQYF.

This clonotype has a handful of counts. The V and J genes are TRBV21-1 and TRBJ2-5; TRBD1 was called by the table and not checked on the DNA. TRBV21-1 is tagged as a pseudogene. This CDR3 spans 17 amino acids. This CDR3 is CASSNRQPGTGGETQYF. As DNA, the CDR3 is TGTGCCAGCAGCAATCGGCAACCCGGGACAGGCGGAGAGACCCAGTACTTC.

The V call is TRBV20-1, the J call TRBJ2-1; 12 nucleotides align to TRBD1. J gave up 9 bases and V 4 bases, and 22 bases lay outside the gene matches. This CDR3 region has 19 residues. Germline V lookup: CDR1 DFQATT, CDR2 SNEGSKA (reference sequence). The CDR3 bases are TGCAGTGCTACGCCCCTCGGGACAGGGGGCTACCGAGCGGGGTCTGAGCAGTTCTTC. Amino acid sequence: CSATPLGTGGYRAGSEQFF.

This clonotype was seen ten or more times. The chain combines TRBV6-2 or TRBV6-3 with TRBJ2-3, with D perhaps TRBD2 (5 bases). CDR1 and CDR2 (germline): MNHEY, SVGEGT. This CDR3 contains 15 residues. The ends were cut back, 5 bases at V and 3 bases at J, with 15 bases in the middle. As DNA, the CDR3 is TGTGCCAGCAGTCGGGCCCCTTGGAGGACAGATACGCAGTATTTT. Amino acid sequence: CASSRAPWRTDTQYF.

This chain connects TRBV10-3 to TRBJ2-3, with TRBD2 matching 9 bases. From germline, CDR1 is ENHRY and CDR2 SYGVKD. CDR3 length: 16 residues. Unmatched junction bases numbered 3, after V lost 1 base and J lost 1 base. CDR3 sequence (DNA): TGTGCCATCAGTGAGTACATAGCGGGAGGCACAGATACGCAGTATTTT. It encodes CAISEYIAGGTDTQYF.

Details on this clonotype: A single base separates this from a much larger clone, so it may be a read error. The rearrangement joins TRBV12-3 or TRBV12-4 to TRBJ2-2, with D hard to call. The CDR3 length is 13 residues. For the CDR3, the DNA is TGTGCCAGCAGTTCTGGGAACACCGTGGAGCTGTTTTTT. Protein product: CASSSGNTVELFF.

The sample holds a few counts of this clonotype. The chain couples TRBV11-2 to TRBJ1-4; D is perhaps TRBD1 (6 bases). This CDR3 contains 16 residues. Germline V lookup: CDR1 SGHAT, CDR2 FQNNGV. The V end lost 5 bases, the J end lost 7 bases, and 20 bases lay between the germline ends. CDR3 in DNA: TGTGCCAGCAGCATCCCAGGGGAGGTTTGGGGTGAAAAACTGTTTTTT. Protein: CASSIPGEVWGEKLFF.

This clonotype was detected ten times or more. The rearrangement links TRBV11-2 to TRBJ1-2, with a possible D match to TRBD1 (6 bases). The CDR3 extends over 15 amino acids. Germline V gives CDR1 SGHAT, CDR2 FQNNGV. V lost 4 bases, J lost 8 bases, and 20 bases lay in between. The CDR3, as DNA: TGTGCCAGCAGCTCCTCCCGGGACACCCCTAGGGGCTACACCTTC. Encoded protein: CASSSSRDTPRGYTF.

The rearrangement links TRBV25-1 to TRBJ1-6, with 7 bases aligning to TRBD1. The CDR3 is 17 residues long. CDR1 MGHDK and CDR2 SYGVNS come from the germline V gene. With V trimmed by 2 bases and J by 4 bases, 8 bases remained unmatched. The CDR3, as DNA: TGTGCCAGCAGTGAAAAAACAGGGGTCCTTTATAATTCACCCCTCCACTTT. It codes for CASSEKTGVLYNSPLHF.

This clonotype occurred a few times. This sequence joins TRBV20-1 and TRBJ2-1; D is unresolved. V lost 0 bases and J 5 bases, leaving 11 bases between the germline ends. This CDR3 region has 14 residues. Germline V gene data show CDR1 as DFQATT and CDR2 as SNEGSKA (reference sequence). The CDR3 coding sequence is TGCAGTGCTAGAGATCAGATGGTTAACAATGAGCAGTTCTTC. Protein: CSARDQMVNNEQFF.

This clonotype was found many times. The CDR3 nucleotides read TGCGCCAGCAGCTTGGAGGCAGGGGGCTCCGGGGAGCTGTTTTTT. This codes for CASSLEAGGSGELFF. The chain links TRBV5-1 to TRBJ2-2; 8 bases agree with TRBD1. Trimming took 0 bases from V and 6 from J; bases not matched to a gene: 4. The CDR3 is made up of 15 amino acids. CDR1 SGHRS and CDR2 YFSETQ come from the germline V gene. Complete variable domain (other parts from reference TRBV5-1 and TRBJ2-2): KAGVTQTPRYLIKTRGQQVTLSCSPISGHRSVSWYQQTPGQGLQFLFEYFSETQRNKGNFPGRFSGRQFSNSRSEMNVSTLELGDSALYLCASSLEAGGSGELFFGEGSRLTVL.

This chain uses TRBV12-3 or TRBV12-4 with TRBJ1-3, with a tentative D call TRBD1 (5 bases). V lost 4 bases to trimming and J lost 0 bases, with 7 bases between them. The length of the CDR3 is 14 residues. The CDR3 DNA follows: TGTGCCAGCAGTTCAGGGTACTCTGGAAACACCATATATTTT. It translates to CASSSGYSGNTIYF.

Only a few counts were recorded for this clonotype. The V and J genes are TRBV28 and TRBJ1-1; D not certain. Germline V gives CDR1 MDHEN, CDR2 SYDVKM. The CDR3 contains 16 residues. V was cut by 3 bases and J by 4 bases, with 18 bases left in between. Here the CDR3 reads CASSFSSGSGSTEAFF. In nucleotides, the CDR3 is TGTGCCAGCAGTTTCTCATCCGGCTCGGGATCCACTGAAGCTTTCTTT. Variable domain in full (rest from reference TRBV28 and TRBJ1-1): DVKVTQSSRYLVKRTGEKVFLECVQDMDHENMFWYRQDPGLGLRLIYFSYDVKMKEKGDIPEGYSVSREKKERFSLILESASTNQTSMYLCASSFSSGSGSTEAFFGQGTRLTVV.

This clonotype was counted only a few times. This rearrangement joins TRBV4-1 to TRBJ1-5; 8 nucleotides line up with TRBD1. V trimming: 6 bases; J trimming: 4 bases; junction bases outside the gene matches: 8. The CDR3 runs 15 residues. The germline gives CDR1 MGHRA, CDR2 YSYEKL. The CDR3 nucleotides are TGCGCCAGCAGAAATCCGGGACAGGTTAATCAGCCCCAGCATTTT. It specifies CASRNPGQVNQPQHF.

The V and J genes are TRBV15 and TRBJ2-1; 8 positions match TRBD2. With 6 bases clipped from V and 9 bases from J, the junction kept 19 bases outside the gene matches. Germline-derived CDR1 and CDR2 are LNHNV and YYDKDF (reference sequence). There are 17 residues in the CDR3. The CDR3 DNA reads as TGTGCCACCAGGGCCGCCGGAGGGCTAGCGGGCTCAGCTGAGCAGTTCTTC. Translating gives CATRAAGGLAGSAEQFF.

The genes are TRBV29-1 and TRBJ1-1; TRBD1 agrees at 7 bases. Germline CDR1 reads SQVTM; CDR2 reads ANQGSEA. The length of the CDR3 is 14 residues. V shed 7 bases, J shed 4 bases, and the junction held 12 bases outside the gene matches. CDR3 amino acids: CSALTGNDGTEAFF. CDR3 sequence (DNA): TGCAGCGCCCTGACAGGGAACGACGGCACTGAAGCTTTCTTT.